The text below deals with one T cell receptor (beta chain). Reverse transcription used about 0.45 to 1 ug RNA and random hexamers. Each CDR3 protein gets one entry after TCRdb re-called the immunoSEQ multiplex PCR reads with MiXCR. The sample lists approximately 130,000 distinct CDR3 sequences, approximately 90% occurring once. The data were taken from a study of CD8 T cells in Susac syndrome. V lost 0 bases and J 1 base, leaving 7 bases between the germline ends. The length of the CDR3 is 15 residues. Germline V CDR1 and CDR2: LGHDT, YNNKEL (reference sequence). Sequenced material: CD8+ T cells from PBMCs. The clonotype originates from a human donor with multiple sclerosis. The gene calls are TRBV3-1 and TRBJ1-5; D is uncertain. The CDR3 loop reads CASSQDLSSNQPQHF. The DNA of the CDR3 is TGTGCCAGCAGCCAAGATCTTTCGAGCAATCAGCCCCAGCATTTT. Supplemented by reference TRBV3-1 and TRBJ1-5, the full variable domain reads DTAVSQTPKYLVTQMGNDKSIKCEQNLGHDTMYWYKQDSKKFLKIMFSYNNKELIINETVPNRFSPKSPDKAHLNLHINSLELGDSAVYFCASSQDLSSNQPQHFGDGTRLSIL.